The 22 T cell receptor beta chains presented below share a single source sample, sequenced in a study of blood T cell repertoires in COVID-19 (dated by TCRdb to 2018 to 2021). Libraries came from the immunoSEQ multiplex PCR assay. The immuneACCESS repertoire file appears here via TCRdb, limited to in-frame rearrangements. These files lack a portion of the clones; in checked studies, under half of the deficit traces to unresolved V genes, and the cause of the others is not known. This sample lists some 170,000 clones; about 81% were detected once. The leading ten clones occupy about a tenth of the sample. The sample was peripheral blood. These receptors originate from a human donor in a cohort sampled during active COVID-19.

This CDR3 reads CASSILASVQYF. Written as DNA, the CDR3 is TGTGCCAGTAGTATTCTAGCTTCCGTTCAGTACTTC. The genes are TRBV19 and TRBJ2-4, with D tentatively TRBD2 (5 bases). With 3 bases removed from V and 11 bases from J, the gap between germline ends came to 11 bases. This CDR3 spans 12 amino acids. The germline V gene has CDR1 LNHDA and CDR2 SQIVND (reference sequence).

This sequence joins TRBV12-3 or TRBV12-4 and TRBJ2-5, with D tentatively TRBD2 (5 bases). V lost 8 bases and J 3 bases, leaving 13 bases between the germline ends. The CDR3 is made up of 13 amino acids. CDR3 in amino acids: CASSGKGEETQYF. CDR3 sequence (DNA): TGTGCCAGCTCTGGGAAGGGAGAAGAGACCCAGTACTTC.

The chain employs TRBV3-1 (or the pseudogene TRBV3-2) and TRBJ2-7; 10 bases agree with TRBD2. Per germline, CDR1 LGHDT and CDR2 YNNKEL (reference sequence). J lost 5 bases, V lost 0 bases, and 7 bases had no gene match. This CDR3 contains 16 residues. DNA of the CDR3: TGTGCCAGCAGCCAAGATCGGAGCGGGAGGGCCGACGAGCAGTACTTC. Translating gives CASSQDRSGRADEQYF.

The rearrangement uses TRBV7-8 and TRBJ2-5, with D unclear. Germline loops: CDR1 SGHVS, CDR2 FQNEAQ. This CDR3 is built from 12 residues. Between the trimmed V and J ends, which lost 5 bases and 7 bases, there was a span of 11 bases. CDR3 protein: CASSHRGGTQYF. As DNA, the CDR3 is TGTGCCAGCAGCCATAGAGGTGGGACCCAGTACTTC.

The rearrangement joins TRBV9 to TRBJ2-7; 9 bases fit TRBD2. CDR1 and CDR2 from the germline V gene are SGDLS and YYNGEE. The length of the CDR3 is 16 residues. V shed 4 bases and J 0 bases; nucleotides not matched to a gene: 8. The CDR3 bases are TGTGCCAGCAGCCCCCTAGCTAGCGGGGACTCCTACGAGCAGTACTTC. It is translated as CASSPLASGDSYEQYF. Complete variable domain (other parts from reference TRBV9 and TRBJ2-7): DSGVTQTPKHLITATGQRVTLRCSPRSGDLSVYWYQQSLDQGLQFLIQYYNGEERAKGNILERFSAQQFPDLHSELNLSSLELGDSALYFCASSPLASGDSYEQYFGPGTRLTVT.

This clone showed up just a few times. The chain combines TRBV11-2 with TRBJ1-2, with a possible D match to TRBD1 (5 bases). Germline V gives CDR1 SGHAT, CDR2 FQNNGV. V lost 3 bases to trimming and J lost 0 bases, with 11 bases between them. This CDR3 contains 15 residues. This CDR3 reads CASSLTVSANYGYTF. DNA for the CDR3: TGTGCCAGCAGCTTGACAGTATCAGCTAACTATGGCTACACCTTC.

This chain links TRBV10-2 with TRBJ2-3; a weak D match, TRBD1 (6 bases). The V end was cut by 7 bases, the J end by 3 bases, with 17 bases between. This CDR3 spans 15 amino acids. Germline CDR1 WSHSY, CDR2 SAAADI. CDR3 bases: TGCGCCAGCAAGACCCGGGACACAGTTACAGATACGCAGTATTTT. It yields the protein CASKTRDTVTDTQYF.

The chain links TRBV7-6 to TRBJ2-1; possible D gene TRBD2, 5 bases. The length of the CDR3 is 14 residues. V gave up 0 bases and J gave up 8 bases, with 11 bases separating them. CDR1 is SGHVS and CDR2 is FNYEAQ in the germline V gene. The chain's CDR3 is CASSLAEGVYEQFF. CDR3 in DNA: TGTGCCAGCAGCTTAGCCGAGGGAGTCTATGAGCAGTTCTTC.

This clone was counted between two and nine times. The chain is built from TRBV27 and TRBJ1-1; 7 positions match TRBD1. V gave up 5 bases and J gave up 6 bases; unmatched junction bases: 12. CDR1 and CDR2 (germline): MNHEY, SMNVEV (reference sequence). The CDR3 spans 15 residues. The CDR3 protein is CASSAVQGVLSEAFF. The CDR3 DNA reads as TGTGCCAGCAGTGCAGTCCAGGGGGTTCTATCTGAAGCTTTCTTT.

The CDR3 protein is CASSPRLRGSDTEAFF. The CDR3 bases are TGTGCCAGCAGCCCCAGACTCAGGGGATCCGACACTGAAGCTTTCTTT. The chain links TRBV5-8 to TRBJ1-1, with D possibly TRBD1 on 6 matching bases. Per the germline V gene, CDR1 is SGHTS and CDR2 is YDEGEE. The V gene lost 4 bases and the J gene lost 3 bases, with 19 bases spanning the gap. There are 16 residues in the CDR3.

The V gene is TRBV11-2, the J gene TRBJ2-7; 7 bases map to TRBD2. Germline assignment: CDR1 SGHAT and CDR2 FQNNGV. After removal of 1 base from V and 2 bases from J, the junction contained 8 bases not matched to a gene. This CDR3 comprises 16 residues. CDR3 in DNA: TGTGCCAGCAGCTTAGCTGCGGGGGATAAGACCTACGAGCAGTACTTC. It translates to CASSLAAGDKTYEQYF.

The V call is TRBV29-1, the J call TRBJ2-1; maybe TRBD2 (7 bases). CDR3 length equals 14 residues. Per the germline V gene, CDR1 is SQVTM and CDR2 is ANQGSEA. Trimming took 7 bases from V and 6 from J, leaving 19 bases between them. CDR3 residues: CSAHWGGPANEQFF. In DNA, the CDR3 is TGCAGCGCCCACTGGGGGGGGCCGGCCAATGAGCAGTTCTTC.

The V and J genes are TRBV12-3 or TRBV12-4 and TRBJ2-1; 9 bases align to TRBD2. The CDR3 is 13 amino acids. Unmatched junction bases numbered 2, after V lost 2 bases and J lost 9 bases. Written as DNA, the CDR3 is TGTGCCAGCAGTTTAAAGCGGGAGGCTGAGCAGTTCTTC. It specifies CASSLKREAEQFF.

The chain has TRBV10-3 and TRBJ2-7, with a possible D match to TRBD2 (5 bases). This CDR3 comprises 14 residues. CDR1 and CDR2 from the germline V gene are ENHRY and SYGVKD. V was pared by 6 bases and J by 2 bases, with 14 bases between. The CDR3 loop reads CAIRTGITTYEQYF. The CDR3 coding sequence is TGTGCCATCAGGACCGGGATAACTACCTACGAGCAGTACTTC.

V gene TRBV9 combines with J gene TRBJ1-2; weak D call: TRBD1 (6 bases). The CDR3 has 12 amino acids. The germline V gene encodes CDR1 SGDLS and CDR2 YYNGEE. V lost 5 bases and J 6 bases, leaving 11 bases between the germline ends. The DNA of the CDR3 is TGTGCCAGCAGAGAACAGGGTCATGGCTACACCTTC. Translated: CASREQGHGYTF.

The chain uses TRBV11-3 and TRBJ2-1, with TRBD2 matching 11 bases. V gave up 5 bases and J gave up 0 bases; unmatched junction bases: 12. The germline V gene encodes CDR1 SGHNT and CDR2 YENEEA. This CDR3 contains 19 residues. The chain's CDR3 is CASSLRGTSGRSSYNEQFF. In DNA, the CDR3 is TGTGCCAGCAGCCTAAGGGGGACTAGCGGTCGAAGCTCCTACAATGAGCAGTTCTTC.

This clone showed up just once. The gene calls are TRBV6-5 and TRBJ1-2; a weak D match, TRBD1 (6 bases). The CDR3 runs 14 residues. Germline V gives CDR1 MNHEY, CDR2 SVGAGI. V was shortened by 7 bases and J by 5 bases, with 17 bases between the two germline ends. The CDR3 loop is CASTSWTQGYGYTF. CDR3 sequence (DNA): TGTGCCAGCACCTCTTGGACTCAGGGGTATGGCTACACCTTC.

V usage is TRBV6-6 and J usage is TRBJ2-3; 10 nucleotides align to TRBD1. The trim removed 5 bases at V and 6 bases at J, leaving 8 bases unmatched. The CDR3 covers 15 residues. Germline values: CDR1 MNHNY, CDR2 SVGAGI (reference sequence). In DNA form, the CDR3 reads TGTGCCAGCAGTCGACAGGGGGCGCCTCCCGATACGCAGTATTTT. Translation: CASSRQGAPPDTQYF.

In its sample, this clone was seen a few times. The chain joins TRBV18 to TRBJ2-3, with unresolved D. V was cut by 3 bases and J by 2 bases, with 3 bases left in between. Germline V CDR1 and CDR2: KGHSH, LQKENI. The CDR3 runs 12 residues. This CDR3 is CASSPSTDTQYF. The CDR3 nucleotides are TGTGCCAGCTCACCCTCCACAGATACGCAGTATTTT.

J is TRBJ2-7 and V is TRBV11-2; the D gene is possibly TRBD2 (5 bases). CDR1 is SGHAT, CDR2 FQNNGV, per germline. The CDR3 spans 18 residues. V was trimmed by 5 bases and J by 0 bases, leaving 23 bases between them. The CDR3: CASSRALGPDFLSYEQYF. The DNA for the CDR3 is TGTGCCAGCAGCCGAGCGTTAGGACCGGACTTCCTCTCCTACGAGCAGTACTTC.

The count of this clone is one. CDR3 in DNA: TGTGCCTGGACCCCGAGCCGCAATCAGCCCCAGCATTTT. Translating it yields CAWTPSRNQPQHF. This chain connects TRBV30 to TRBJ1-5; D gene unclear. Germline lookup yields CDR1 GTSNPN and CDR2 SVGIG (reference sequence). Trimming removed 4 bases from V and 2 bases from J, with 9 bases in between. This CDR3 is 13 amino acids long.

This rearrangement joins TRBV7-9 to TRBJ1-2, with D perhaps matching TRBD1 (5 bases). The CDR3 spans 16 residues. The germline V gene has CDR1 SEHNR and CDR2 FQNEAQ (reference sequence). V was clipped by 8 bases and J by 4 bases, with 23 bases between them. The CDR3, as DNA: TGTGCCAGCTTAGGGAACAGGACCAGGGTTGGCTATGGCTACACCTTC. Residues: CASLGNRTRVGYGYTF.